This is a list of T cell receptor beta chains from one sample in a study of Graves' ophthalmopathy and Graves' hyperthyroidism. TCRdb used MiXCR to reprocess the multiplex PCR reads, holding one entry per CDR3 protein. This sample has 350,000 or so distinct CDR3 sequences, with roughly 17% found just once. The material sequenced was peripheral blood. The receptors come from an adult man with Graves' ophthalmopathy. CDR3s include the opening cysteine and the closing phenylalanine or tryptophan. The D gene is left open where the match is weak. Clone size is given for some rows only: seen once, a few or many times, or a class if the clone is expanded.

abundance: many
v_gene: TRBV9
d_gene: -
j_gene: TRBJ2-7
CDR3nt: TGTGCCAGCAGCGTAACCTCCTCAGCTAGCGCCTACGAGCAGTACTTC
CDR3aa: CASSVTSSASAYEQYF

abundance: many
v_gene: TRBV15
d_gene: -
j_gene: TRBJ2-5
CDR3nt: TGTGCCACCTCCGGGACCCCTAGGGCAGAGACCCAGTACTTC
CDR3aa: CATSGTPRAETQYF

abundance: many
v_gene: TRBV29-1
d_gene: TRBD2
j_gene: TRBJ2-2
CDR3nt: TGCAGCGTTGCAGGACTAGCGGGAGACGGGTACACCGGGGAGCTGTTTTTT
CDR3aa: CSVAGLAGDGYTGELFF

abundance: many
v_gene: TRBV19
d_gene: TRBD1
j_gene: TRBJ2-7
CDR3nt: TGTGCCAGTAGTATCACCTCCGGGACAGCCTACGAGCGGTACTTC
CDR3aa: CASSITSGTAYERYF

abundance: many
v_gene: TRBV6-2/TRBV6-3
d_gene: TRBD1
j_gene: TRBJ1-2
CDR3nt: TGTGCCAGCAGTTACTCCCGGGACAGCAACTATGGCTACACCTTC
CDR3aa: CASSYSRDSNYGYTF

abundance: many
v_gene: TRBV28
d_gene: -
j_gene: TRBJ2-4
CDR3nt: TGTGCCAGCAGTCCCCGGACAGTGATGGGCATTCAGTACTTC
CDR3aa: CASSPRTVMGIQYF

abundance: many
v_gene: TRBV7-2
d_gene: TRBD2
j_gene: TRBJ2-4
CDR3nt: TGTGCCAGCAGCTTAAACCCGGGGGGTCTAGCCAAAAACATTCAGTACTTC
CDR3aa: CASSLNPGGLAKNIQYF

abundance: few
v_gene: TRBV2
d_gene: -
j_gene: TRBJ2-7
CDR3nt: TGTGCCAGCAGTGTGGACTTAAACTACGAGCAGTACTTC
CDR3aa: CASSVDLNYEQYF

abundance: many
v_gene: TRBV19
d_gene: -
j_gene: TRBJ2-4
CDR3nt: TGTGCCAGTAGTATTCGGACGGGCGGACTAGCCAAAAACATTCAGTACTTC
CDR3aa: CASSIRTGGLAKNIQYF

abundance: many
v_gene: TRBV3-1
d_gene: -
j_gene: TRBJ1-2
CDR3nt: TGTGCCAGCAGCCAACTACAGGGAGATGGCTACACCTTC
CDR3aa: CASSQLQGDGYTF

abundance: many
v_gene: TRBV7-9
d_gene: -
j_gene: TRBJ1-2
CDR3nt: TGTGCCAGCTCAGAGGGCCGGGCCCCGTACTATGGCTACACCTTC
CDR3aa: CASSEGRAPYYGYTF

abundance: -
v_gene: TRBV6-1
d_gene: TRBD1
j_gene: TRBJ1-2
CDR3nt: TGTGCCAGCACCTGGCACAGGGGATCGGGAGGCTACACCTTC
CDR3aa: CASTWHRGSGGYTF

abundance: many
v_gene: TRBV29-1
d_gene: TRBD2
j_gene: TRBJ2-5
CDR3nt: TGCAGCGTTGAACTAGCGGGGGTTCAAGAGACCCAGTACTTC
CDR3aa: CSVELAGVQETQYF

abundance: many
v_gene: TRBV14
d_gene: TRBD2
j_gene: TRBJ2-7
CDR3nt: TGTGCCAGCAGCCGGGACTATCGCTCCTACGAGCAGTACTTC
CDR3aa: CASSRDYRSYEQYF

abundance: many
v_gene: TRBV12-3/TRBV12-4
d_gene: -
j_gene: TRBJ2-2
CDR3nt: TGTGCCAGCAGTTTAATGGCCACCGGGGAGCTGTTTTTT
CDR3aa: CASSLMATGELFF

abundance: once
v_gene: TRBV30
d_gene: -
j_gene: TRBJ1-5
CDR3nt: TGTGCCTGGAGTGCTGGGCAAAGTCAGCCCCAGCATTTT
CDR3aa: CAWSAGQSQPQHF

abundance: -
v_gene: TRBV3-1
d_gene: -
j_gene: TRBJ1-3
CDR3nt: TGTGCCAGCAGCCAAGAGGGCAGCGCCTCTGGAAACACCATATATTTT
CDR3aa: CASSQEGSASGNTIYF

abundance: many
v_gene: TRBV6-2/TRBV6-3
d_gene: TRBD2
j_gene: TRBJ2-5
CDR3nt: TGTGCCAGCAGACTAGCGGGAGAAGAGACCCAGTACTTC
CDR3aa: CASRLAGEETQYF

abundance: -
v_gene: TRBV13
d_gene: TRBD2
j_gene: TRBJ2-7
CDR3nt: TGTGCCAGCAGCTTAAGTCTAGCGGGAGATGAGCAGTACTTC
CDR3aa: CASSLSLAGDEQYF

abundance: -
v_gene: TRBV12-3/TRBV12-4
d_gene: -
j_gene: TRBJ2-2
CDR3nt: TGTGCCAGCAGCCCACCTGTAGTGGAGCTGTTTTTT
CDR3aa: CASSPPVVELFF

abundance: -
v_gene: TRBV28
d_gene: -
j_gene: TRBJ1-1
CDR3nt: TGTGCCAGCCTGGTGGGGACTGAAGCTTTCTTT
CDR3aa: CASLVGTEAFF

abundance: -
v_gene: TRBV12-3/TRBV12-4
d_gene: -
j_gene: TRBJ2-7
CDR3nt: TGTGCCAGCAGTTTAGCGCTAGGGGTTCTCGAGCAGTACTTC
CDR3aa: CASSLALGVLEQYF

abundance: many
v_gene: TRBV19
d_gene: -
j_gene: TRBJ1-2
CDR3nt: TGTGCCAGCAACGAGAACAGGCTTAATGGCTACACCTTC
CDR3aa: CASNENRLNGYTF

abundance: many
v_gene: TRBV6-5
d_gene: -
j_gene: TRBJ1-2
CDR3nt: TGTGCCAGCCGGGGCGGGCAGGCCCTAGGCTACACCTTC
CDR3aa: CASRGGQALGYTF

abundance: many
v_gene: TRBV18
d_gene: -
j_gene: TRBJ2-7
CDR3nt: TGTGCCAGCTCACCCCTCCCATCTCCTGACAAGGGGAACTACGAGCAGTACTTC
CDR3aa: CASSPLPSPDKGNYEQYF

abundance: many
v_gene: TRBV14
d_gene: -
j_gene: TRBJ2-2
CDR3nt: TGTGCCAGCAGCCGAATGAACACCGGGGAGCTGTTTTTT
CDR3aa: CASSRMNTGELFF

abundance: few
v_gene: TRBV18
d_gene: -
j_gene: TRBJ1-1
CDR3nt: TGTGCCAGCTCACCAGAGGCAGGCACAAACCTGAACACTGAAGCTTTCTTT
CDR3aa: CASSPEAGTNLNTEAFF

abundance: many
v_gene: TRBV7-3
d_gene: -
j_gene: TRBJ2-5
CDR3nt: TGTGCCAGCAGCCCAAGTTCCCAAGAGACCCAGTACTTC
CDR3aa: CASSPSSQETQYF

abundance: many
v_gene: TRBV27
d_gene: TRBD1
j_gene: TRBJ1-2
CDR3nt: TGTGCCAGCAGTCGTCGGGACAGGCGAGGCTACACCTTC
CDR3aa: CASSRRDRRGYTF

abundance: many
v_gene: TRBV10-3
d_gene: TRBD2
j_gene: TRBJ2-3
CDR3nt: TGTGCCATCAAGGGACTAGCGGGAGGGGATACGCAGTATTTT
CDR3aa: CAIKGLAGGDTQYF

abundance: -
v_gene: TRBV24-1
d_gene: -
j_gene: TRBJ2-7
CDR3nt: TGTGCCACCAGTGATTCAATCAGGCTCCGAGGGAAGCAGTCCTTC
CDR3aa: CATSDSIRLRGKQSF

abundance: many
v_gene: TRBV7-3
d_gene: -
j_gene: TRBJ2-2
CDR3nt: TGTGCCAGCAGCTTGGCTCACGGCACCGGGGAGCTGTTTTTT
CDR3aa: CASSLAHGTGELFF

abundance: many
v_gene: TRBV7-3
d_gene: -
j_gene: TRBJ2-7
CDR3nt: TGTGCCAGCAGCTCCCAGCCCGGGATGAAGCAGTACTTC
CDR3aa: CASSSQPGMKQYF

abundance: many
v_gene: TRBV27
d_gene: -
j_gene: TRBJ1-1
CDR3nt: TGTGCCAGCAGACCTAGCAGGGGCCAGAACACTGAAGCTTTCTTT
CDR3aa: CASRPSRGQNTEAFF

abundance: many
v_gene: TRBV30
d_gene: TRBD1
j_gene: TRBJ1-6
CDR3nt: TGTGCCTGGACCGACAGGGCAGAATCACCCCTCCACTTT
CDR3aa: CAWTDRAESPLHF

abundance: many
v_gene: TRBV7-2
d_gene: -
j_gene: TRBJ1-1
CDR3nt: TGTGCCAGCAGCCCGCAGGGCGGCAATTTGGACACTGAAGCTTTCTTT
CDR3aa: CASSPQGGNLDTEAFF

abundance: -
v_gene: TRBV19
d_gene: TRBD1
j_gene: TRBJ2-5
CDR3nt: TGTGCCAGTAGTACCAGGGGGATGGGAGAGACCCAGTACTTC
CDR3aa: CASSTRGMGETQYF

abundance: many
v_gene: TRBV19
d_gene: -
j_gene: TRBJ1-5
CDR3nt: TGTGCCAGTAGTATAGTAGGGGGCAATCAGCCCCAGCATTTT
CDR3aa: CASSIVGGNQPQHF